This section outlines one T cell receptor (beta chain) sequence together with its context. This clone came up once. It has no known antigen specificity. No much larger clone exists at a distance of one base, and base qualities are not known. Inclusive of the bounding cysteine and phenylalanine, the CDR3 is 14 residues long. Solely the CDR3 DNA is kept, with 42 bases framed from the first base. Relative to germline, V is missing 3 bases and J is missing 3 bases, with 1 base of the junction outside any gene match. The germline V gene (reference sequence) supplies CDR1 LGHDT and CDR2 YNNKEL. The data were obtained in a study of blood T cell repertoires in COVID-19 (dated by TCRdb to the early 2020s). About the investigation overall: Collaborator samples came from the United States, Italy and Spain and covered acute and convalescent phases of COVID-19. The material from the prospective study consisted of cDNA or gDNA derived from T cells, B-cell-depleted T cells, or PBMCs. The dataset comprised deeply sampled blood TCRbeta repertoires from subjects exposed to, actively infected with, or recovered from COVID-19. The repertoires were made available in a free public database intended to serve as a resource for research on the immune response to SARS-CoV-2. Samples were obtained from the ongoing ImmuneRACE study (first 160 participants) and from approximately 1,200 subjects provided by 6 global collaborators. Nearly every sample came with metadata listing a de-identified subject ID, COVID-19 status, age in years and sex. Where available, HLA class I and class II types were obtained from metadata supplied by the sample provider rather than from assay-based typing.

Collaborating institutions collected whole blood in K2EDTA tubes following their own protocols. For TCRbeta analysis, collaborators shipped samples in one of three forms: frozen whole blood, isolated PBMCs, or DNA extracted from either of those sample types. Points the paper makes about the study in general: The amount of clinical and demographic metadata varied by source and participant and was provided uncurated.

TCRbeta CDR3 regions were amplified from genomic DNA by means of the immunoSEQ Assay, a bias-controlled multiplex PCR. The paper's processing steps were these. The number of nucleated cells in each sample was estimated by amplification of reference gene primers within the assay. To quantify the absolute abundance of each unique TCRbeta CDR3 rearrangement, sequence reads were collapsed and filtered. For each sample, productive Simpson clonality was calculated by taking the square root of Simpson's diversity index across productive rearrangements. Here the immuneACCESS table is served through TCRdb, limited to in-frame sequences with V and J called. Missing clones are a known gap in these copies; in checked studies unresolved V genes cover under half, and the rest lacks a known reason. From that table come the V and J calls and clone size; the DNA was used to work out D and trimming. The sample table records 95,000 to 150,000 clones; around 88% of these occur just once. 0.88% of the sample is in the top ten clones.

The sample was peripheral blood. The chain couples TRBV3-1 (or the pseudogene TRBV3-2) to TRBJ2-3; 9 junctional bases match TRBD2. The source is a woman aged 45-59 years with active or convalescent COVID-19. DNA sequence: TGTGCCAGCAGCCAGACTAGCGGAACAGATACGCAGTATTTT. It codes for CASSQTSGTDTQYF.